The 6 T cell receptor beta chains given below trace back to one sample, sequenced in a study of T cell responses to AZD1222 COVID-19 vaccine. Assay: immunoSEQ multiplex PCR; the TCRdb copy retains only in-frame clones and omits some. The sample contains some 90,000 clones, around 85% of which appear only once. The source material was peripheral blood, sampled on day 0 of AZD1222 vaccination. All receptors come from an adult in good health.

The CDR3 loop is CASSLFGPLYEQYF. CDR3 coding DNA: TGTGCCAGCAGTTTATTCGGACCTCTCTACGAGCAGTACTTC. This rearrangement joins TRBV27 to TRBJ2-7; D gene ambiguous. The CDR3 runs to 14 residues. Germline V gives CDR1 MNHEY, CDR2 SMNVEV (reference sequence). Deletions cut 1 base from V and 3 bases from J, with 10 bases between.

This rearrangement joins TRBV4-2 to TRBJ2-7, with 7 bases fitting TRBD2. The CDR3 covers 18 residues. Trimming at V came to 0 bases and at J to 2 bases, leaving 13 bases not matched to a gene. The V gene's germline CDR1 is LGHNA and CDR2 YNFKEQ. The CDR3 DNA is TGTGCCAGCAGCCAAGATTTAAGTTCGCTAGCGGAGGCCTACGAGCAGTACTTC. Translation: CASSQDLSSLAEAYEQYF.

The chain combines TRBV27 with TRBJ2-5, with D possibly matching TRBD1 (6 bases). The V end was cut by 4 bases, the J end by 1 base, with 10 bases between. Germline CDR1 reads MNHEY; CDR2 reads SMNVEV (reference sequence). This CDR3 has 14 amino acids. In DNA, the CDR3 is TGTGCCAGCAGTTGGCGCAGGGGCCAAGAGACCCAGTACTTC. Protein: CASSWRRGQETQYF.

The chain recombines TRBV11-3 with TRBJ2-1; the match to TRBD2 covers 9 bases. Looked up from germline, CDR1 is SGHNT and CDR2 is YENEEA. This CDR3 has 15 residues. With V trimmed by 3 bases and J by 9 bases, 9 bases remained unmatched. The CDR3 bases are TGTGCCAGCAGCTTTCTTAGCGGGAGTAAGGGTGAGCAGTTCTTC. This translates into CASSFLSGSKGEQFF.

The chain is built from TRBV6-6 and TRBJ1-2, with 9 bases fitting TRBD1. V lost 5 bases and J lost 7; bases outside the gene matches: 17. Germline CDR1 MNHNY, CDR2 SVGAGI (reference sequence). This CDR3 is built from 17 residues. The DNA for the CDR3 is TGTGCCAGCAGTCCACTCGTCGCGGGACAGGGATCCAGTGGCTACACCTTC. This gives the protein CASSPLVAGQGSSGYTF.

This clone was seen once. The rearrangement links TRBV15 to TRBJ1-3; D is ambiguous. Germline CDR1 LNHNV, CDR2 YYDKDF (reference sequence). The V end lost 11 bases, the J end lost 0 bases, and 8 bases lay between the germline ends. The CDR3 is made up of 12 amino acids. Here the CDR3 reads CALGSSGNTIYF. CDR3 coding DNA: TGTGCCCTCGGGAGCTCTGGAAACACCATATATTTT.